This TCR beta chain was recovered during a study of human T cells and chemical hapten exposure. This clonotype was counted at least ten times. Time point specified: patch test 1, 2 weeks after DPC sensitization. As to treatment: therapeutic diphenylcyclopropenone sensitization with weekly scalp DPC. CDR3 length equals 14 residues. Germline CDR1 and CDR2: KGHSH and LQKENI. The ends were cut back, 0 bases at V and 2 bases at J, with 8 bases in the middle. TCRdb used MiXCR to reprocess the RACE reads, holding one entry per CDR3 protein. Of 150,000 to 200,000 distinct CDR3 sequences in the sample, about 14% were seen once.

The sequences come from whole blood, collected in connection with sensitization to the hapten diphenylcyclopropenone (DPC). The chain uses TRBV18 and TRBJ2-7; perhaps TRBD2 as D (5 bases). This sequence was found in a woman aged 25 to 39 with alopecia areata. Some clones in this sample may be carry-over from other donors' samples. CDR3 DNA: TGTGCCAGCTCACCACCCTCCGGGACCTACGAGCAGTACTTC. Its protein product is CASSPPSGTYEQYF.